The next 30 T cell receptor beta chains were all read from a single sample in a study of blood T cell repertoires in COVID-19. Produced via immunoSEQ multiplex PCR; TCRdb's table is partial and in-frame only. Here the sample spans roughly 140,000 clones, approximately 80% being singletons. Material: peripheral blood. Source of these receptors: a human donor in a cohort sampled during active COVID-19.

The V gene is TRBV2, the J gene TRBJ2-5; D is possibly TRBD1 (6 bases). The V end was cut by 2 bases, the J end by 5 bases, with 9 bases between. This CDR3 region has 13 residues. Germline lookup yields CDR1 SNHLY and CDR2 FYNNEI. The CDR3 is CASSEQGMETQYF. The CDR3 bases are TGTGCCAGCAGTGAACAGGGGATGGAGACCCAGTACTTC.

V is TRBV6-1 and J is TRBJ1-6; TRBD1 might be the D (5 bases). V was trimmed by 2 bases and J by 10 bases, leaving 15 bases between them. Germline V gives CDR1 MNHNS, CDR2 SASEGT. The CDR3 is 15 amino acids. CDR3 in DNA: TGTGCCAGCAGTGAATACGGGCAGGGAACCTCACCCCTCCACTTT. Its protein product is CASSEYGQGTSPLHF.

The CDR3 DNA is TGTGCCAGCAGCCGCCGGACTAGCGGGGGCCAAAGCTCCTACAATGAGCAGTTCTTC. It encodes CASSRRTSGGQSSYNEQFF. The gene calls are TRBV3-1 (or the pseudogene TRBV3-2) and TRBJ2-1; TRBD2 aligns across 13 bases. The V segment lost 4 bases and the J segment 0 bases; nucleotides outside the gene matches: 9. The CDR3 is 19 residues long. Germline V CDR1 and CDR2: LGHDT, YNNKEL (reference sequence).

The chain combines TRBV27 with TRBJ1-6; the match to TRBD1 covers 7 bases. The V segment lost 4 bases and the J segment 6 bases; nucleotides outside the gene matches: 9. The CDR3 runs to 16 residues. CDR1 is MNHEY, CDR2 SMNVEV, per germline (reference sequence). CDR3 in DNA: TGTGCCAGCAGTTGGACAGGAGCAAATCTTAATTCACCCCTCCACTTT. Amino acids: CASSWTGANLNSPLHF.

The chain recombines TRBV7-2 with TRBJ1-1, with TRBD1 identical over 7 bases. This CDR3 comprises 15 residues. Germline assignment: CDR1 SGHTA and CDR2 FQGNSA. V lost 3 bases and J lost 1; bases outside the gene matches: 5. The CDR3 nucleotides read TGTGCCAGCAGCTTTCGGACAGGAAAGAACACTGAAGCTTTCTTT. Translation gives CASSFRTGKNTEAFF.

Details on this clone: Compared with germline, one end of the junction differs, possibly owing to a read error. The rearrangement joins TRBV10-3 to TRBJ2-7; 7 bases map to TRBD1. Germline CDR1 and CDR2: ENHRY and SYGVKD. The CDR3 extends over 13 amino acids. CDR3 sequence (DNA): TGCGATCACAGCGGACAGGCCCCCCACGAGCAGTACTTC. This gives the protein CDHSGQAPHEQYF.

This chain uses TRBV27 with TRBJ1-3; the D gene is possibly TRBD1 (6 bases). Trimming stripped 7 bases from V and 0 bases from J, with 13 bases between. The CDR3 loop spans 15 amino acids. The germline V gene encodes CDR1 MNHEY and CDR2 SMNVEV (reference sequence). As DNA, the CDR3 is TGTGCCAGCATTTCAGGGGCAGTCTCTGGAAACACCATATATTTT. Translation gives CASISGAVSGNTIYF.

The CDR3 DNA follows: TGTGCCAGCAGCTTGGGGACAGGGGGTCACATTCAGTACTTC. It translates to CASSLGTGGHIQYF. The J gene is TRBJ2-4, the V gene TRBV5-5, with 10 bases lining up with TRBD1. CDR1 SGHKS and CDR2 YYEKEE come from the germline V gene (reference sequence). The J segment lost 8 bases and the V segment lost 0 bases, leaving 2 bases of the junction unmatched. This CDR3 comprises 14 residues.

This chain connects TRBV7-5 to TRBJ1-6; the table's D call of TRBD1 was not tested on the DNA. TRBV7-5 is given as a pseudogene. This CDR3 spans 12 amino acids. This chain's CDR3 is CARSNQDSPLHF. The CDR3, as DNA: TGTGCCAGAAGCAATCAGGATTCACCCCTCCACTTT.

The V call is TRBV14, the J call TRBJ2-5; TRBD2 matches at 7 bases. The trim removed 3 bases at V and 5 bases at J, leaving 12 bases unmatched. Per the germline V gene, CDR1 is SGHDN and CDR2 is FVKESK. The length of the CDR3 is 16 residues. DNA for the CDR3: TGTGCCAGCAGCCATATAGGGAGCGGGGCCCGGGAGACCCAGTACTTC. As protein: CASSHIGSGARETQYF.

This chain joins TRBV7-2 and TRBJ1-6; 7 nucleotides match TRBD1. Unmatched junction bases numbered 4, after V lost 5 bases and J lost 0 bases. CDR3 length: 16 residues. Germline lookup yields CDR1 SGHTA and CDR2 FQGNSA. CDR3 amino acids: CASSRGQVSYNSPLHF. CDR3 in DNA: TGTGCCAGCAGCCGCGGACAGGTCTCCTATAATTCACCCCTCCACTTT.

The gene calls are TRBV5-4 and TRBJ1-1; TRBD1 matches 7 bases. The CDR3 extends over 17 amino acids. Per the germline V gene, CDR1 is SGHNT and CDR2 is YYREEE (reference sequence). V shed 4 bases and J 7 bases; nucleotides not matched to a gene: 19. CDR3 DNA sequence: TGTGCCAGCAGCCCGCCACCGCCAGGGGGTCTTTCGGGTGAAGCTTTCTTT. Amino acid sequence: CASSPPPPGGLSGEAFF.

The chain links TRBV6-2 or TRBV6-3 to TRBJ1-1; perhaps TRBD1 as D (5 bases). CDR1 is MNHEY, CDR2 SVGEGT, per germline. V lost 6 bases and J lost 9, with 11 bases in between. The length of the CDR3 is 11 residues. The CDR3 nucleotides are TGTGCCAGCAGCCGGGGCCCCCAAGCTTTCTTT. The encoded protein is CASSRGPQAFF.

The chain uses TRBV7-2 and TRBJ2-7; 15 bases are a match to TRBD2. The CDR3 totals 15 residues. V lost 5 bases and J lost 7; bases outside the gene matches: 6. CDR1 SGHTA and CDR2 FQGNSA come from the germline V gene. The CDR3 bases are TGTGCCAGCAGCCCTGGACTAGCGGGGGGGCGGGAGCAGTACTTC. Translated, it gives CASSPGLAGGREQYF.

The J gene is TRBJ2-2, the V gene TRBV14, with D possibly matching TRBD2 (6 bases). Germline CDR1 SGHDN, CDR2 FVKESK. The CDR3 is 13 amino acids. Trimming left V 5 bases short and J 6 bases short, with 10 bases between. The CDR3 loop reads CASSSQRAGELFF. The CDR3 nucleotides are TGTGCCAGCAGCTCCCAGCGGGCCGGGGAGCTGTTTTTT. Supplemented by reference TRBV14 and TRBJ2-2, the full variable domain reads EAGVTQFPSHSVIEKGQTVTLRCDPISGHDNLYWYRRVMGKEIKFLLHFVKESKQDESGMPNNRFLAERTGGTYSTLKVQPAELEDSGVYFCASSSQRAGELFFGEGSRLTVL.

The V call is TRBV30, the J call TRBJ1-6, with TRBD1 matching 8 bases. This CDR3 is 13 amino acids long. Germline CDR1 and CDR2: GTSNPN and SVGIG (reference sequence). V lost 5 bases to trimming and J lost 8 bases; unmatched junction nucleotides: 5. The CDR3 DNA reads TGTGCCTGGGGGACGGACAGGGATTCACCCCTCCACTTT. The encoded protein is CAWGTDRDSPLHF.

V usage is TRBV6-6 and J usage is TRBJ1-5, with 8 bases lining up with TRBD1. The CDR3 consists of 15 residues. Germline values: CDR1 MNHNY, CDR2 SVGAGI (reference sequence). V lost 5 bases and J lost 4; bases outside the gene matches: 7. The CDR3 sequence is CASSVTGAINQPQHF. The CDR3, as DNA: TGTGCCAGCAGTGTGACAGGGGCGATTAATCAGCCCCAGCATTTT.

The V and J genes are TRBV9 and TRBJ2-1; 8 positions match TRBD2. The CDR3 loop spans 18 amino acids. In germline, CDR1 is SGDLS, CDR2 YYNGEE. V gave up 3 bases and J gave up 9 bases; unmatched junction bases: 20. CDR3 sequence reads: CASSGFDFSGVGTSEQFF. The CDR3 region has the DNA TGTGCCAGCAGCGGCTTCGATTTTAGCGGGGTTGGGACCAGTGAGCAGTTCTTC.

As regards this clone: One end of the junction does not line up with germline, which may come from a read error. This chain connects TRBV10-3 to TRBJ2-3, with 9 bases lining up with TRBD2. There are 11 residues in the CDR3. Germline CDR1 and CDR2: ENHRY and SYGVKD. The CDR3 nucleotides are TGCGCGGGGGGGGGCACAGATACGCAGTATTTT. It specifies CAGGGTDTQYF.

This chain connects TRBV27 to TRBJ2-5; 11 nucleotides match TRBD2. Germline V lookup: CDR1 MNHEY, CDR2 SMNVEV (reference sequence). The CDR3 extends over 13 amino acids. J lost 9 bases, V lost 2 bases, and 2 bases had no gene match. The CDR3 spells CASSLTSGGAQYF. The CDR3 DNA follows: TGTGCCAGCAGTTTAACTAGCGGGGGTGCCCAGTACTTC.

The chain joins TRBV5-1 to TRBJ2-5, with 8 nucleotides matching TRBD2. Germline CDR1 SGHRS, CDR2 YFSETQ. The trim removed 1 base at V and 3 bases at J, leaving 5 bases unmatched. The CDR3 has 15 amino acids. CDR3 protein: CASSLSGGREETQYF. CDR3 nucleotides: TGCGCCAGCAGCTTGTCGGGGGGGCGGGAAGAGACCCAGTACTTC. The full variable domain, its missing parts supplied by reference TRBV5-1 and TRBJ2-5, is KAGVTQTPRYLIKTRGQQVTLSCSPISGHRSVSWYQQTPGQGLQFLFEYFSETQRNKGNFPGRFSGRQFSNSRSEMNVSTLELGDSALYLCASSLSGGREETQYFGPGTRLLVL.

The chain couples TRBV5-4 to TRBJ1-2, with D uncertain. This CDR3 spans 14 amino acids. The ends were cut back, 0 bases at V and 5 bases at J, with 11 bases in the middle. Germline lookup yields CDR1 SGHNT and CDR2 YYREEE (reference sequence). CDR3 in amino acids: CASSLVTDIYGYTF. The CDR3 coding sequence is TGTGCCAGCAGCTTGGTTACAGATATATATGGCTACACCTTC.

This sequence joins TRBV5-1 and TRBJ1-2; D not certain. V lost 4 bases, J lost 4 bases, and 11 bases lay in between. Germline V CDR1 and CDR2: SGHRS, YFSETQ. The CDR3 length is 13 residues. CDR3 region: CASSPGPIYGYTF. The CDR3 DNA follows: TGCGCCAGCAGCCCAGGCCCCATCTATGGCTACACCTTC. Drawing the rest from reference TRBV5-1 and TRBJ1-2, the complete variable domain is KAGVTQTPRYLIKTRGQQVTLSCSPISGHRSVSWYQQTPGQGLQFLFEYFSETQRNKGNFPGRFSGRQFSNSRSEMNVSTLELGDSALYLCASSPGPIYGYTFGSGTRLTVV.

The chain employs TRBV6-5 and TRBJ2-6; D gene unclear. V lost 5 bases to trimming and J lost 3 bases, with 8 bases between them. The germline V gene encodes CDR1 MNHEY and CDR2 SVGAGI. The CDR3 loop spans 14 amino acids. CDR3 protein: CASSPRIGANVLTF. DNA of the CDR3: TGTGCCAGCAGTCCCAGAATTGGGGCCAACGTCCTGACTTTC.

The chain uses TRBV7-2 and TRBJ2-7; D remains ambiguous. CDR1 is SGHTA and CDR2 is FQGNSA in the germline V gene. There are 14 residues in the CDR3. With 5 bases removed from V and 6 bases from J, the gap between germline ends came to 17 bases. CDR3 nucleotides: TGTGCCAGCAGCCCCCCGTACGGAGCCCGCGAGCAGTACTTC. Translating it yields CASSPPYGAREQYF.

The table lists this clone with a few counts. V and J are TRBV5-6 and TRBJ2-7; 9 nucleotides match TRBD1. Trimming cost V 4 bases and J 0 bases; bases outside gene matches: 8. This CDR3 is 16 amino acids long. The germline V gene has CDR1 SGHDT and CDR2 YYEEEE. The chain's CDR3 is CASSRPGQGFSYEQYF. The CDR3 DNA is TGTGCCAGCAGCAGACCGGGACAGGGATTCTCCTACGAGCAGTACTTC. Complete variable domain (other parts from reference TRBV5-6 and TRBJ2-7): DAGVTQSPTHLIKTRGQQVTLRCSPKSGHDTVSWYQQALGQGPQFIFQYYEEEERQRGNFPDRFSGHQFPNYSSELNVNALLLGDSALYLCASSRPGQGFSYEQYFGPGTRLTVT.

This chain joins TRBV4-3 and TRBJ1-5; D gene unclear. Germline CDR1 reads LGHNA; CDR2 reads YSLEER. The CDR3 consists of 14 residues. Trimming cost V 0 bases and J 3 bases, with 6 bases left between them. CDR3 protein: CASSQDRYNQPQHF. The CDR3 DNA sequence: TGCGCCAGCAGCCAAGATCGGTACAATCAGCCCCAGCATTTT.

In nucleotides, the CDR3 is TGTGCCAGCAGTGTACAGGGCTACACCGGGGAGCTGTTTTTT. Amino acids: CASSVQGYTGELFF. The rearrangement uses TRBV2 and TRBJ2-2; possible D gene TRBD1, 6 bases. CDR3 length: 14 amino acids. The germline V gene has CDR1 SNHLY and CDR2 FYNNEI. Trimming took 4 bases from V and 3 from J, leaving 9 bases between them.

V gene TRBV7-6 combines with J gene TRBJ1-6; 7 bases agree with TRBD1. CDR3 size: 17 residues. CDR1 is SGHVS and CDR2 is FNYEAQ in the germline V gene. The junction had 14 bases not matched to a gene; V was cut back by 4 bases and J by 8 bases. The CDR3, as DNA: TGTGCCAGCAGCTCCGAAGGCGGACAGGAGGTTCATTCACCCCTCCACTTT. This encodes CASSSEGGQEVHSPLHF.

The V and J genes are TRBV9 and TRBJ2-2, with TRBD1 matching 9 bases. Losses at the gene ends were 3 bases for V and 4 bases for J; bases not matched to a gene: 7. Germline CDR1 reads SGDLS; CDR2 reads YYNGEE. The CDR3 contains 16 residues. The CDR3 sequence: CASSENRGRSTGELFF. DNA for the CDR3: TGTGCCAGCAGCGAGAACAGGGGGCGTAGCACCGGGGAGCTGTTTTTT.